This T cell receptor (beta chain) came from a study of T cell responses to AZD1222 COVID-19 vaccine. Germline V CDR1 and CDR2: SGHKS, YYEKEE (reference sequence). After removal of 4 bases from V and 2 bases from J, the junction contained 12 bases not matched to a gene. The CDR3 has 17 amino acids. TCRdb keeps only in-frame clones here, not all; method: immunoSEQ multiplex PCR. The sample lists about 140,000 clones, 75% to 90% occurring once. Whole-study results and caveats: Clonal diversity may have been underestimated in mostly white British donors. The breadth and depth of Spike-specific TCRs increased once two AZD1222 doses had been given.

Regarding this clone: No antigen is known for it.

The sequenced sample was peripheral blood, obtained on day 0 of AZD1222 vaccination. The chain links TRBV5-5 to TRBJ2-1, with TRBD2 matching 7 bases. This TCR derives from an adult in good health. The CDR3 DNA follows: TGTGCCAGCAGCCTAGGGGTCCTAGCGGTCGCCTACAATGAGCAGTTCTTC. Its translation is CASSLGVLAVAYNEQFF.